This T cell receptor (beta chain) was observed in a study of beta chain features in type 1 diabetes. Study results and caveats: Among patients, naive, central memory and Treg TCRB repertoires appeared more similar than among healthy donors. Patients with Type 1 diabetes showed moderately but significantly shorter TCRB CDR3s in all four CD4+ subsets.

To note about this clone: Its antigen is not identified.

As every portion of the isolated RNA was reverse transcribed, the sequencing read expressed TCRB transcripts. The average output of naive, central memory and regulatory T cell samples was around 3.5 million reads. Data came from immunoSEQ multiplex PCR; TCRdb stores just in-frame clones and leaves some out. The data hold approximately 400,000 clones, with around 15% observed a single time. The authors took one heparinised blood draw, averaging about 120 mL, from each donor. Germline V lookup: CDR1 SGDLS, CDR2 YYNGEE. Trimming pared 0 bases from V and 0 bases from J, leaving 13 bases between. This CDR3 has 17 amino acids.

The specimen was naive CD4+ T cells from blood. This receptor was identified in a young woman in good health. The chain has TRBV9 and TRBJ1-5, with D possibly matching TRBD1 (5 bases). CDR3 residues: CASSVGWGRNSNQPQHF. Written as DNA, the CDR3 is TGTGCCAGCAGCGTAGGGTGGGGCAGAAATAGCAATCAGCCCCAGCATTTT.